Each of the 17 T cell receptor beta chains below was sequenced from the same sample in a study of spatial heterogeneity in lung cancer. One entry per CDR3 protein, called by TCRdb with MiXCR from the 5' RACE reads. The table records fewer than 2,000 distinct CDR3 sequences, about 16% of them present only once. Time point given: sample taken at primary tumor resection. The sequences come from normal lung tissue next to the tumor, collected at surgery. The receptor set was obtained from a male donor with early-stage non-small cell lung cancer.

This clonotype was counted at least ten times. V and J are TRBV5-5 and TRBJ1-1; 8 bases are a match to TRBD1. Germline values: CDR1 SGHKS, CDR2 YYEKEE (reference sequence). CDR3 length: 15 residues. V shed 3 bases and J 4 bases; nucleotides not matched to a gene: 8. CDR3 sequence (DNA): TGTGCCAGCAGCTCGACAGGGGTAGGGGCCACTGAAGCTTTCTTT. Translation gives CASSSTGVGATEAFF.

This clonotype has a handful of counts. As DNA, the CDR3 is TGTGCCAGCTGGGGGACAGGGAAACCAGATACGCAGTATTTT. As protein: CASWGTGKPDTQYF. The chain is built from TRBV27 and TRBJ2-3; 9 bases match TRBD1. J lost 4 bases, V lost 8 bases, and 7 bases had no gene match. There are 14 residues in the CDR3. Germline V lookup: CDR1 MNHEY, CDR2 SMNVEV (reference sequence).

Of note for this clonotype: A read error may account for a junction end that differs from germline. V gene TRBV2 combines with J gene TRBJ2-5; D call uncertain. This CDR3 contains 12 residues. The germline gives CDR1 SNHLY, CDR2 FYNNEI. CDR3 coding DNA: TGTGCCAGCAGTGAATCGGACCTCGCCAGTCACTTC. Amino acids: CASSESDLASHF.

By proportion, this clonotype is medium-sized. The chain carries TRBV29-1 and TRBJ1-3; no clear D gene. CDR1 and CDR2 from the germline V gene are SQVTM and ANQGSEA. Deletions cut 4 bases from V and 4 bases from J, with 11 bases between. CDR3 length: 13 residues. In DNA, the CDR3 is TGCAGCGTTGGGTCAGGCGTCGGAAACACCATATATTTT. Translating it yields CSVGSGVGNTIYF.

This clonotype is deemed medium-sized. At one of its ends the junction is not consistent with the germline gene, which may arise from a read error. V gene TRBV7-7 combines with J gene TRBJ2-3; 11 bases agree with TRBD2. The CDR3 runs to 19 residues. Germline lookup yields CDR1 SSHAT and CDR2 FNYEAQ (reference sequence). CDR3 sequence reads: CASSRLAGPSFTLQNTQYF. The CDR3 DNA sequence: TGTGCTAGCAGCAGACTAGCGGGACCGAGCTTCACCCTTCAGAATACGCAGTATTTT.

The rearrangement links TRBV29-1 to TRBJ2-5; 8 bases agree with TRBD1. The CDR3 contains 14 residues. Trimming at V came to 6 bases and at J to 2 bases, leaving 8 bases not matched to a gene. Germline lookup yields CDR1 SQVTM and CDR2 ANQGSEA. CDR3 amino acids: CSVAPGTGQETQYF. Here the CDR3 DNA reads TGCAGCGTGGCCCCCGGGACAGGACAAGAGACCCAGTACTTC.

In this sample, this clonotype is medium-sized. The V gene is TRBV20-1, the J gene TRBJ2-2; 9 bases are shared with TRBD2. From germline, CDR1 is DFQATT and CDR2 SNEGSKA (reference sequence). The CDR3 totals 15 residues. J gave up 9 bases and V 1 base, and 9 bases lay outside the gene matches. The CDR3: CSARAGTSWFRELFF. As DNA, the CDR3 is TGCAGTGCTAGAGCCGGGACTAGCTGGTTCCGGGAGCTGTTTTTT.

The chain couples TRBV20-1 to TRBJ2-3; 15 bases fit TRBD2. The CDR3 sequence is 18 residues long. J was trimmed by 0 bases and V by 3 bases; bases with no gene match: 7. In germline, CDR1 is DFQATT, CDR2 SNEGSKA (reference sequence). The chain's CDR3 is CSASASGLAGGSTDTQYF. CDR3 bases: TGCAGTGCTAGCGCGTCCGGACTAGCGGGGGGGAGCACAGATACGCAGTATTTT.

The DNA of the CDR3 is TGTGCCAGCAGCTTAGATGCCCCGGGGGGCGCTGGGGCCAACGTCCTGACTTTC. This translates into CASSLDAPGGAGANVLTF. The V and J genes are TRBV7-2 and TRBJ2-6; D is perhaps TRBD2 (7 bases). V was trimmed by 1 base and J by 2 bases, leaving 15 bases between them. The CDR3 runs to 18 residues. In germline, CDR1 is SGHTA, CDR2 FQGNSA.

The chain recombines TRBV6-2 or TRBV6-3 with TRBJ2-7; D is uncertain. Germline V lookup: CDR1 MNHEY, CDR2 SVGEGT. Trimming removed 2 bases from V and 0 bases from J, with 5 bases in between. The CDR3 sequence is 13 residues long. The CDR3 DNA reads as TGTGCCAGCAGTTACCCGGGCTCCTACGAGCAGTACTTC. As protein: CASSYPGSYEQYF.

By share of the sample, this clonotype is medium-sized. The V call is TRBV7-8, the J call TRBJ2-1, with D perhaps matching TRBD2 (6 bases). The CDR3 loop spans 15 amino acids. Trimming cost V 6 bases and J 8 bases, with 20 bases left between them. The germline CDR1 and CDR2 sequences are SGHVS and FQNEAQ. This chain's CDR3 is CASRVRAGSWDEQFF. The CDR3 DNA is TGTGCCAGCAGGGTTCGGGCGGGATCCTGGGATGAGCAGTTCTTC.

This clonotype ranks as medium-sized. The J gene is TRBJ1-4, the V gene TRBV19, with a weak D call TRBD1 (6 bases). The germline V gene encodes CDR1 LNHDA and CDR2 SQIVND (reference sequence). Trimming left V 3 bases short and J 0 bases short, with 8 bases between. This CDR3 has 15 amino acids. The CDR3 sequence is CASSIQGTTNEKLFF. The CDR3 DNA is TGTGCCAGTAGTATCCAGGGGACAACTAATGAAAAACTGTTTTTT.

Sample share makes this clonotype medium-sized. The chain links TRBV19 to TRBJ1-2; D is unclear. The CDR3 length is 14 residues. The germline gives CDR1 LNHDA, CDR2 SQIVND (reference sequence). Trimming pared 8 bases from V and 0 bases from J, leaving 13 bases between. The CDR3 region is CASRTGFANYGYTF. The CDR3 DNA reads as TGTGCCAGTCGAACGGGGTTCGCTAACTATGGCTACACCTTC.

Relative to its sample, this clonotype is large (0.1 to 1%). The chain couples TRBV6-1 to TRBJ2-7, with D unclear. This CDR3 is built from 12 residues. Trimming shortened V by 5 bases and J by 1 base, and 6 bases separated the two germline ends. Germline CDR1 is MNHNS and CDR2 is SASEGT. The DNA of the CDR3 is TGTGCCAGCAGTCCCCGATCCTACGAGCAGTACTTC. Protein: CASSPRSYEQYF.

This clonotype was found many times. The CDR3 loop is CSADVGGWDEQYF. The DNA for the CDR3 is TGCAGTGCTGACGTCGGGGGATGGGACGAGCAGTACTTC. The chain uses TRBV20-1 and TRBJ2-7; D might be TRBD2 (6 bases). V lost 5 bases and J lost 5, with 16 bases in between. The CDR3 extends over 13 amino acids. Germline V gene sequence: CDR1 DFQATT, CDR2 SNEGSKA (reference sequence).

By proportion, this clonotype is medium-sized. This sequence joins TRBV2 and TRBJ2-5, with D hard to call. The CDR3 sequence is 11 residues long. CDR1 is SNHLY, CDR2 FYNNEI, per germline. V was clipped by 3 bases and J by 4 bases, with 3 bases between them. For the CDR3, the DNA is TGTGCCAGCAGTGAGACAGAGACCCAGTACTTC. Translation gives CASSETETQYF. Together with reference TRBV2 and TRBJ2-5, the CDR3 gives the full variable domain: EPEVTQTPSHQVTQMGQEVILRCVPISNHLYFYWYRQILGQKVEFLVSFYNNEISEKSEIFDDQFSVERPDGSNFTLKIRSTKLEDSAMYFCASSETETQYFGPGTRLLVL.

In its sample, this clonotype ranks as medium-sized. This chain connects TRBV4-3 to TRBJ1-3; D remains ambiguous. V dropped 1 base and J dropped 0 bases, with 4 bases sitting between them. CDR1 is LGHNA and CDR2 is YSLEER in the germline V gene. The CDR3 is 14 residues long. CDR3 region: CASSQGSSGNTIYF. The CDR3, as DNA: TGCGCCAGCAGCCAAGGATCCTCTGGAAACACCATATATTTT.